This T cell receptor beta chain was obtained from a study of T cell responses to AZD1222 COVID-19 vaccine. CDR1 and CDR2 from the germline V gene are KGHSH and LQKENI. V trimming: 1 base; J trimming: 6 bases; junction bases outside the gene matches: 7. The CDR3 is 15 residues long. A note on this clone: The antigen is undetermined.

Study-wide findings and caveats: Breadth and depth of Spike-specific TCRs rose after two AZD1222 doses. CD4 TCRs associated with vaccination spanned spike, dominating at 160-218 and 743-854.

Data came from immunoSEQ multiplex PCR; TCRdb stores just in-frame clones and leaves some out. The table lists about 55,000 clones, 87% of them singletons. This sequence was found in an adult in good health. Source: peripheral blood, taken on day 0 of AZD1222 vaccination. This sequence joins TRBV18 and TRBJ1-2; 8 bases match TRBD1. The CDR3 reads CASSPRGQGADGYTF. CDR3 nucleotides: TGTGCCAGCTCACCACGAGGACAGGGAGCCGATGGCTACACCTTC.